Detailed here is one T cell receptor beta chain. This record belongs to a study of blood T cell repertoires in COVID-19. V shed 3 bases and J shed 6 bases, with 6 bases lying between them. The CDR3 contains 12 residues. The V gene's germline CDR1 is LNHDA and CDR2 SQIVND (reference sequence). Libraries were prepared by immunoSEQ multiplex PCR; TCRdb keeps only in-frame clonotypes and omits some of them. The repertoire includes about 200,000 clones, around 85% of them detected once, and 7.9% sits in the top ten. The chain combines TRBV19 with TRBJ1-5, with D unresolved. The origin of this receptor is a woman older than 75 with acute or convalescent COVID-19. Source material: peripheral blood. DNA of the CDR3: TGTGCCAGTAGTATGAGAGGTCAGCCCCAGCATTTT. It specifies CASSMRGQPQHF.